This is a list of T cell receptor beta chains from one sample in a study of T cell responses to AZD1222 COVID-19 vaccine. TCRdb's copy holds only in-frame clones and misses some; the assay was immunoSEQ multiplex PCR. The table shows around 170,000 clones, with more than 85% occurring only once. The sequencing used peripheral blood, collected on day 0 of AZD1222 vaccination. The receptors derive from an adult in good health. CDR3s leave out the opening cysteine and the closing phenylalanine or tryptophan. The D gene is left open where the match is weak.

TRBD2 TRBJ2-1 TRBV7-3 ASSKLAGDYNEQF
TRBD1 TRBJ2-1 TRBV19 ASSPQGGDEQF
- TRBJ2-1 TRBV11-2 ASSLDERGTAYNEQF
- TRBJ2-1 TRBV7-3 ASSFRPSSYNEQF
- TRBJ1-2 TRBV13 ASSSRPERYRYGYT
- TRBJ1-2 TRBV6-5 ASSYFGENYGYT
- TRBJ2-1 TRBV6-5 ASGNFIPLYNEQF
TRBD1 TRBJ2-7 TRBV28 ASSSPTGGLYEQY
- TRBJ1-6 TRBV28 ASSLPGGNSPLH
- TRBJ1-2 TRBV10-3 AISEPPDYGYT
- TRBJ2-1 TRBV13 ASSQEGHVDNEQF
- TRBJ1-1 TRBV30 AWSVLPGLSEAF
- TRBJ1-1 TRBV5-1 ASSLGAGSGTEAF
TRBD2 TRBJ2-7 TRBV6-2/TRBV6-3 ASSPPGLGVYEQY
- TRBJ2-7 TRBV7-2 ASSLLAGDSYEQY
TRBD1 TRBJ1-6 TRBV28 ASMTRGLSYNSPLH
TRBD2 TRBJ2-7 TRBV28 ASRLAGVYEQY
- TRBJ2-5 TRBV28 ASPPEPGAGRSKETQY
- TRBJ1-1 TRBV3-1/TRBV3-2 ASSPLRGAEAF
TRBD1 TRBJ1-2 TRBV5-1 AIQGEYGYT
- TRBJ2-5 TRBV5-1 ASSLPTGLQETQY
TRBD2 TRBJ2-2 TRBV7-2 ASSLGLAGVKTGELF
- TRBJ2-1 TRBV5-1 ASRRDSYNEQF
- TRBJ1-2 TRBV24-1 ATSTGPVYGYT
- TRBJ2-2 TRBV7-7 ASMGPRSVTGELF
- TRBJ1-1 TRBV6-6 ASSYPSGGAEAF
- TRBJ1-1 TRBV18 ASSPDTEAF
TRBD2 TRBJ2-1 TRBV6-6 ASSPWEGPPKV
- TRBJ2-2 TRBV6-5 AGSRGGTNTGELF
- TRBJ1-3 TRBV6-1 ASSERFSGNTIY
- TRBJ2-7 TRBV28 ASSLPPAVGHLYEQY
- TRBJ2-2 TRBV19 ASRRTPNTGELF
TRBD2 TRBJ2-5 TRBV14 ASSRAAGGWETQY
- TRBJ2-5 TRBV5-4 ASGGANGETQY
- TRBJ2-7 TRBV5-1 ASSLSGTYYEQY
TRBD2 TRBJ2-1 TRBV7-9 ASSLSAGGPDEQF
TRBD1 TRBJ1-2 TRBV11-3 ASSLEQGVLDGYT
- TRBJ2-2 TRBV11-3 ASSLVGSGTGELF
- TRBJ1-6 TRBV28 ASRGGNSPLH
TRBD1 TRBJ2-3 TRBV7-3 ASSRDGQASNTDTQY
TRBD2 TRBJ2-7 TRBV3-1/TRBV3-2 ASSPYTVTSGYEQY
- TRBJ2-7 TRBV7-2 ASSFNRQGPYEQY
- TRBJ2-2 TRBV11-2 ASSPIGVRDTGELF
- TRBJ2-7 TRBV7-2 ASSPLVSSYEQY
- TRBJ1-5 TRBV4-1 ASSQALEGNQPQH
- TRBJ1-6 TRBV6-5 ASSSDQGTPLH
- TRBJ1-5 TRBV5-6 ASSLASHQPQH
- TRBJ2-1 TRBV2 ASRARNEQF
- TRBJ2-2 TRBV4-1 ASSQDSYTGELF
- TRBJ1-1 TRBV10-1 ASSYGSNTEAF
- TRBJ1-1 TRBV7-3 ASSLTATANTEAF
- TRBJ1-3 TRBV7-7 ASSPGSSSGNTIY
TRBD2 TRBJ2-1 TRBV19 ASSGRLASPYNEQF
- TRBJ2-2 TRBV10-3 AISEGGAGELF
- TRBJ1-5 TRBV4-1 ASSQEQTGYVAQPQH
TRBD2 TRBJ2-1 TRBV30 AWSEEGGPYNEQF
- TRBJ2-7 TRBV3-1/TRBV3-2 ASSQLVAGEQY
- TRBJ2-2 TRBV5-1 ASSFQGPNTGELF